A selection of T cell receptor beta chains follows, all from one sample in a study of PD-L1 blockade in urothelial cancer. Profiled with immunoSEQ multiplex PCR; TCRdb holds only in-frame clones, not every one. The sample has 38,000 or so clones, around 84% seen once; the top ten hold 10%. The material was PBMCs, obtained around atezolizumab (anti-PD-L1) treatment. Receptors originate from a man between 40 and 49 years old with urothelial cancer. CDR3s include the opening cysteine and the closing phenylalanine or tryptophan. D genes are given only for firm matches. A clone size is listed for some rows: how often the clone was seen (once, few, many), or a class if it is expanded.

J: TRBJ2-1
V: TRBV2
D: NA
size: NA
DNA: TGTGCCAGCAGGATAGAGAGGGACAATGAGCAGTTCTTC
CDR3: CASRIERDNEQFF

J: TRBJ2-7
V: TRBV2
D: NA
size: NA
DNA: TGTGCCAGCAGCAGCCTTGGAGGGACCTACGAGCAGTACTTC
CDR3: CASSSLGGTYEQYF

J: TRBJ2-1
V: TRBV7-7
D: TRBD2
size: NA
DNA: TGTGCTAGCAGCTTACTAGCGGGAGGCGAGCAGTTCTTC
CDR3: CASSLLAGGEQFF

J: TRBJ2-7
V: TRBV28
D: TRBD2
size: NA
DNA: TGTGCCAGCAGTCCTCTAGCGGGACACTCCTACGAGCAGTACTTC
CDR3: CASSPLAGHSYEQYF

J: TRBJ1-1
V: TRBV7-8
D: NA
size: NA
DNA: TGTGCCAGCAGCTTACAGGGCATGAACACTGAAGCTTTCTTT
CDR3: CASSLQGMNTEAFF

J: TRBJ1-1
V: TRBV5-1
D: TRBD1
size: NA
DNA: TGCGCCAGCAGCTTGGAAAGGACAGGCATGAACACTGAAGCTTTCTTT
CDR3: CASSLERTGMNTEAFF

J: TRBJ2-7
V: TRBV7-2
D: NA
size: NA
DNA: TGTGCCAGCAGCCTACAACAGTACTACGAGCAGTACTTC
CDR3: CASSLQQYYEQYF

J: TRBJ2-5
V: TRBV7-2
D: TRBD2
size: NA
DNA: TGTGCCAGCAGCCGTCGGGGGGGGAGAAGGGAGACCCAGTACTTC
CDR3: CASSRRGGRRETQYF

J: TRBJ2-4
V: TRBV4-2
D: NA
size: NA
DNA: TGTGCCAGCAGCCAAGAGCTAGGGAGGGCCGAGGGGGACAAAAACATTCAGTACTTC
CDR3: CASSQELGRAEGDKNIQYF

J: TRBJ1-2
V: TRBV14
D: NA
size: NA
DNA: TGTGCCAGCAGCCAAGAACTTGGCAGGGTGAACTATGGCTACACCTTC
CDR3: CASSQELGRVNYGYTF

J: TRBJ2-7
V: TRBV28
D: NA
size: NA
DNA: TGTGCCAGCAGTCTACTTCTAGCGACCTACGAGCAGTACTTC
CDR3: CASSLLLATYEQYF

J: TRBJ2-1
V: TRBV7-3
D: TRBD2
size: once
DNA: TGTGCCAGCAGCTTGTATAGGACTAGTTCAAATGAGCAGTTCTTC
CDR3: CASSLYRTSSNEQFF

J: TRBJ2-7
V: TRBV7-3
D: TRBD2
size: NA
DNA: TGTGCCAGCAGCCCGGGCTCCCTAGCGGGATCCCACGAGCAGTACTTC
CDR3: CASSPGSLAGSHEQYF

J: TRBJ2-1
V: TRBV5-1
D: TRBD2
size: NA
DNA: TGCGCCAGCAGGGGGACTAGCGGTAGGAATGAGCAGTTCTTC
CDR3: CASRGTSGRNEQFF

J: TRBJ2-3
V: TRBV9
D: TRBD2
size: NA
DNA: TGTGCCAGCAGCGTCCTAGCGGACGGCACAGATACGCAGTATTTT
CDR3: CASSVLADGTDTQYF

J: TRBJ2-7
V: TRBV7-9
D: TRBD1
size: NA
DNA: TGTGCCAGCAGCTCATCCTATCGAGACAGGGCCCTTGGGGACGAGCAGTACTTC
CDR3: CASSSSYRDRALGDEQYF

J: TRBJ1-2
V: TRBV29-1
D: NA
size: NA
DNA: TGCAGCGTTGGAAGGCAGGACTATGGCTACACCTTC
CDR3: CSVGRQDYGYTF

J: TRBJ2-4
V: TRBV5-1
D: NA
size: NA
DNA: TGCGCCAGCAGCTTGGTGAATAGGGGTGGGAAAAACATTCAGTACTTC
CDR3: CASSLVNRGGKNIQYF

J: TRBJ2-1
V: TRBV6-1
D: TRBD2
size: once
DNA: TGTGCCAGCATCCAACTAGCGGAGTCCTACAATGAGCAGTTCTTC
CDR3: CASIQLAESYNEQFF

J: TRBJ2-2
V: TRBV7-6
D: TRBD2
size: NA
DNA: TGTGCCAGCAGCCCGCGTAGCGGGAGGAACACCGGGGAGCTGTTTTTT
CDR3: CASSPRSGRNTGELFF

J: TRBJ2-1
V: TRBV2
D: TRBD2
size: NA
DNA: TGTGCCCGCGAGAGACTAGCGGGTTCCAATGAGCAGTTCTTC
CDR3: CARERLAGSNEQFF

J: TRBJ1-2
V: TRBV5-1
D: NA
size: NA
DNA: TGCGCCAGCAGCTTGGAGAGATCCTATGGCTACACCTTC
CDR3: CASSLERSYGYTF

J: TRBJ1-5
V: TRBV19
D: NA
size: NA
DNA: TGTGCCAGTAGTTTTTCAGGATTACAGCCCCAGCATTTT
CDR3: CASSFSGLQPQHF

J: TRBJ2-1
V: TRBV30
D: NA
size: NA
DNA: TGTGCCTGGAGTCGGAGCTCCTACAATGAGCAGTTCTTC
CDR3: CAWSRSSYNEQFF

J: TRBJ2-1
V: TRBV28
D: TRBD2
size: NA
DNA: TGTGCCAGCAGTTTGCGGGCTAGCGGGAGCTCCTACAATGAGCAGTTCTTC
CDR3: CASSLRASGSSYNEQFF

J: TRBJ2-1
V: TRBV6-1
D: NA
size: NA
DNA: TGTGCCAGCACCCAGACTTGGGAGCAGTTCTTC
CDR3: CASTQTWEQFF

J: TRBJ2-2
V: TRBV19
D: NA
size: NA
DNA: TGTGCCAGTAGTAGCGGGATTAACACCGGGGAGCTGTTTTTT
CDR3: CASSSGINTGELFF

J: TRBJ2-5
V: TRBV28
D: NA
size: NA
DNA: TGTGCCAGCAAACGGTCCCAAGAGACCCAGTACTTC
CDR3: CASKRSQETQYF

J: TRBJ2-5
V: TRBV4-1
D: TRBD1
size: NA
DNA: TGCGCCAGCAGCCAAGATAGGACAGGGGGGCAGAAGACCCAGTACTTC
CDR3: CASSQDRTGGQKTQYF

J: TRBJ2-7
V: TRBV7-9
D: TRBD2
size: NA
DNA: TGTGCCAGCAGCTTACCGGGGACTAGCCTCTACGAGCAGTACTTC
CDR3: CASSLPGTSLYEQYF

J: TRBJ1-3
V: TRBV18
D: NA
size: NA
DNA: TGTGCCAGCTCCCCGCAGGGGTCTGGAAACACCATATATTTT
CDR3: CASSPQGSGNTIYF

J: TRBJ2-5
V: TRBV10-1
D: NA
size: NA
DNA: TGCGCCAGCAGTGGGGCAGGCGTAGAGACCCAGTACTTC
CDR3: CASSGAGVETQYF

J: TRBJ1-1
V: TRBV18
D: NA
size: NA
DNA: TGTGCCAGCTCACCAACGAAAAGCGTGACGACTGAAGCTTTCTTT
CDR3: CASSPTKSVTTEAFF

J: TRBJ1-6
V: TRBV15
D: NA
size: NA
DNA: TGTGCCACCAGCAGAGGCCCCGAGAATTCACCCCTCCACTTT
CDR3: CATSRGPENSPLHF

J: TRBJ2-3
V: TRBV14
D: NA
size: NA
DNA: TGTGCCAGCAGCCAGCCGACTATATCTGAAACAGATACGCAGTATTTT
CDR3: CASSQPTISETDTQYF

J: TRBJ2-7
V: TRBV5-1
D: NA
size: NA
DNA: TGCGCCAGCAGCTTCGGTGACTTATCCTACGAGCAGTACTTC
CDR3: CASSFGDLSYEQYF

J: TRBJ2-7
V: TRBV4-2
D: NA
size: NA
DNA: TGTGCCAGCAGCCAAGAAGGGGTCAGGGGAAGGGAGCAGTACTTC
CDR3: CASSQEGVRGREQYF

J: TRBJ1-1
V: TRBV30
D: TRBD1
size: NA
DNA: TGTGCCTGGTTGACAGGGGTTGTGGCTTTCTTT
CDR3: CAWLTGVVAFF

J: TRBJ2-7
V: TRBV11-2
D: NA
size: NA
DNA: TGTGCCAGCAGCCCGGTCGCCCGGGCAGGGACCTACGAGCAGTACTTC
CDR3: CASSPVARAGTYEQYF

J: TRBJ1-2
V: TRBV28
D: TRBD1
size: NA
DNA: TGTGCCAGCTCCCCTCAGGGGGTCTATGGCTACACCTTC
CDR3: CASSPQGVYGYTF

J: TRBJ1-1
V: TRBV4-2
D: TRBD1
size: NA
DNA: TGTGCCAGCAGCCAAGATGTCGGGACAGCAGAAGTGGTAGCTTTCTTT
CDR3: CASSQDVGTAEVVAFF

J: TRBJ2-2
V: TRBV7-8
D: TRBD2
size: NA
DNA: TGTGCCAGCAGCCCCCGGACTAGCGGCGGGGAGCTGTTTTTT
CDR3: CASSPRTSGGELFF

J: TRBJ1-1
V: TRBV6-4
D: TRBD1
size: NA
DNA: TGTGCCAGCAGGCCACAGGGGGGTCTCACTGAAGCTTTCTTT
CDR3: CASRPQGGLTEAFF

J: TRBJ2-2
V: TRBV13
D: TRBD2
size: NA
DNA: TGTGCCAGCAGCGCCGGGACAGGGAGGACTAGCGGGCACACCGGGGAGCTGTTTTTT
CDR3: CASSAGTGRTSGHTGELFF

J: TRBJ1-5
V: TRBV25-1
D: TRBD1
size: NA
DNA: TGTGCCAGCAGTGGGACAGGGAATCAGCCCCAGCATTTT
CDR3: CASSGTGNQPQHF